This T cell receptor (beta chain) was documented in a study of blood T cell repertoires in COVID-19 (dated by TCRdb to 2018 to 2021). About the study as a whole: Samples from collaborators originated in the United States, Italy and Spain and spanned both the acute and convalescent phases of COVID-19. The samples were drawn from two sources: the first 160 participants of the ongoing ImmuneRACE study, and about 1,300 subjects contributed by 6 global collaborators. The repertoires were released in a freely available public database intended as a resource for research on the immune response to SARS-CoV-2. The dataset comprised deeply sampled blood TCRbeta repertoires from subjects exposed to, actively infected with, or recovered from COVID-19. The sample metadata nearly always contained a de-identified subject ID, COVID-19 status, age in years and sex. Where available, HLA class I and class II types were taken from metadata supplied by the sample provider and were not determined by assay-based typing. The prospective study material was composed of cDNA or gDNA derived from T cells, B-cell-depleted T cells, or PBMCs.

In the prospective study, participants were roughly 18 to 90 years old, resided in fewer than 25 geographic areas of the United States, and were enrolled through a virtual design. Cohort assignment in the prospective study relied on participant-reported clinical history from a screening survey and a study questionnaire. In the prospective study, mobile phlebotomists collected whole blood, serum and a nasopharyngeal or oropharyngeal swab from each participant. Over an approximately 2-month period, participants in the prospective study had the option of providing additional blood draws and questionnaires. Before DNA extraction, blood samples from the prospective study were shipped at room temperature or frozen. TCRbeta CDR3 regions were amplified from genomic DNA using the immunoSEQ Assay, a bias-controlled multiplex PCR. The original methods were these. The number of nucleated cells in each sample was estimated from the amplification of reference gene primers within the assay. Sequence reads were collapsed and filtered to measure the absolute abundance of every unique TCRbeta CDR3 rearrangement. For each sample, productive Simpson clonality was calculated as the square root of Simpson's diversity index across productive rearrangements. The table was pulled from immuneACCESS by TCRdb, which kept in-frame rearrangements only. Such tables lose some clones; where checked, under half of the loss comes from unresolved V genes, and the rest has no known cause. D and trimming come from the DNA, and the V and J calls and clone size come from that table. The sample table lists about 220,000 clones, approximately 86% of them with a count of one. Of the sample, just over 2.5% is held by the ten largest clones.

Broader findings and caveats from the paper: Clinical and demographic metadata were provided uncurated, with the amount varying by source and participant.

Per the germline V gene, MGHRA is the CDR1 and YSYEKL is the CDR2. Taken from cysteine to phenylalanine, the CDR3 has 14 residues. The entry retains the CDR3 DNA only, 42 bases that are in frame from base 1. V is pared back by 6 bases and J by 4 bases, with 12 bases lying between the germline termini. Concerning this clone itself: It lacks a known antigen. No much larger clone is present one base from it, and per-base qualities are unavailable.

The material sequenced was PBMCs or T cells enriched from blood (not recorded which). Recombination connected TRBV4-1 to TRBJ1-4; the D gene is not confidently resolved. The clonotype comes from a woman aged 25-40 years with acute COVID-19. The DNA is TGCGCCAGCAGGAGTAGCCTTCTTAATGAAAAACTGTTTTTT. It specifies CASRSSLLNEKLFF.